This T cell receptor (beta chain) derives from a study of a mutant IDH1 vaccine in newly diagnosed glioma. Study-level background: Vaccines were begun 4-6 weeks after radiotherapy alone, or with temozolomide cycles.

Time point described: week 35, safety follow-up. With topical imiquimod, each dose of the vaccine consisted of 300 ug of mutant IDH1 20-mer peptide. New astrocytomas of WHO grade 3 or 4 that were IDH1-mutant and ATRX-lost were found in the donors. A note on this clone: Its specificity is not known.

The CDR3 contains 14 residues. Germline V gives CDR1 MNHEY, CDR2 SVGAGI. Trimming cost V 5 bases and J 7 bases, with 15 bases left between them. Repertoires were generated with immunoSEQ multiplex PCR, while TCRdb's copy carries only in-frame clones and drops some. Here the sample spans some 44,000 clones, 83% being singletons. The sequencing used PBMCs, collected from a glioma patient whose treatment included an IDH1 peptide vaccine. The gene calls are TRBV6-5 and TRBJ1-5; tentative D call: TRBD1 (5 bases). This receptor was identified in a woman aged 50 to 65 with glioma. The CDR3 nucleotides are TGTGCCAGCAGTCTAAACCGGGACGGCCAGCCCCAGCATTTT. This codes for CASSLNRDGQPQHF.